This TCR beta chain was retrieved from a study of blood T cells in healthy people across ages. Combining a sample-barcoded 5' primer with a J-beta primer mix, a second PCR ran for about 7 to 12 cycles. Using its own MiXCR run on the 5' RACE reads, TCRdb lists one record per CDR3 protein. The top ten hold about 0.69% of the sample, which has 1 million or so distinct CDR3 sequences, approximately 25% seen once. This clonotype was recorded a few times. CDR3 size: 14 residues. Germline V gene lookup returns CDR1 MNHEY and CDR2 SVGEGT. The same data also went into a second study, on T cells of mothers and their children.

The receptor was isolated from a girl aged 2 to 9 in good health. Sequencing used blood. V gene TRBV6-2 or TRBV6-3 combines with J gene TRBJ2-7; D is possibly TRBD2 (6 bases). The J call is doubtful: the DNA matches TRBJ2-5 better. The CDR3 sequence: CASSRRGLSETQYF. The CDR3 region has the DNA TGTGCCAGCAGCCGACGGGGACTCTCAGAGACCCAGTACTTC.